This T cell receptor (beta chain) comes out of a study of graft-versus-host responses after intestinal transplantation. Study details: For approximately three years after anti-thymocyte globulin induction, all recipients took tacrolimus and steroids.

Profiling relied on immunoSEQ multiplex PCR, and the TCRdb table lists in-frame clones only, not all of them. Found here are 55,000 to 70,000 clones, around 90% of them singletons; the top ten hold more than 2.5%. The V end lost 7 bases, the J end lost 0 bases, and 6 bases lay between the germline ends. CDR3 length: 12 amino acids. Germline assignment: CDR1 MDHEN and CDR2 SYDVKM. Points on this clone: No antigen is known for it.

Study-wide points: After transplant, early declines in HvG clones were associated with peak levels of circulating GvH clones.

This clonotype was obtained from a human patient who received an intestinal transplant, so some T cells may come from the graft donor. Specimen: PBMCs, collected roughly 120 days after intestinal transplantation. The chain couples TRBV28 to TRBJ1-2, with D perhaps TRBD1 (5 bases). The CDR3 nucleotides read TGTGCCAGCACAGGGTCTAACTATGGCTACACCTTC. Translated: CASTGSNYGYTF.